This T cell receptor beta chain was identified during a study of blood T cell repertoires in COVID-19. Looking at the study overall: Samples representing acute and convalescent COVID-19 were sourced from the United States, Italy and Spain. The analysed material was cDNA or gDNA that came from T cells, B-cell-depleted T cells, or PBMCs.

The CDR3 is 14 residues long. CDR1 SQVTM and CDR2 ANQGSEA come from the germline V gene. Trimming at V came to 3 bases and at J to 7 bases, leaving 8 bases not matched to a gene. In the original processing: Reference gene primer amplification in the assay estimated nucleated cell counts. Libraries were prepared by immunoSEQ multiplex PCR; TCRdb keeps only in-frame clonotypes and omits some of them. V and J calls and clone size are those listed in that table; D and trimming were worked out from the DNA. The sample contains 21,000 or so clones, around 88% of which appear only once. The rearrangement joins TRBV29-1 to TRBJ1-2; 10 positions agree with TRBD1. The receptor's source is a man in his 70s with active COVID-19. Input material: peripheral blood. This chain's CDR3 is CSVEIGTGVGGYTF. CDR3 bases: TGCAGCGTTGAGATTGGGACAGGGGTTGGTGGCTACACCTTC.